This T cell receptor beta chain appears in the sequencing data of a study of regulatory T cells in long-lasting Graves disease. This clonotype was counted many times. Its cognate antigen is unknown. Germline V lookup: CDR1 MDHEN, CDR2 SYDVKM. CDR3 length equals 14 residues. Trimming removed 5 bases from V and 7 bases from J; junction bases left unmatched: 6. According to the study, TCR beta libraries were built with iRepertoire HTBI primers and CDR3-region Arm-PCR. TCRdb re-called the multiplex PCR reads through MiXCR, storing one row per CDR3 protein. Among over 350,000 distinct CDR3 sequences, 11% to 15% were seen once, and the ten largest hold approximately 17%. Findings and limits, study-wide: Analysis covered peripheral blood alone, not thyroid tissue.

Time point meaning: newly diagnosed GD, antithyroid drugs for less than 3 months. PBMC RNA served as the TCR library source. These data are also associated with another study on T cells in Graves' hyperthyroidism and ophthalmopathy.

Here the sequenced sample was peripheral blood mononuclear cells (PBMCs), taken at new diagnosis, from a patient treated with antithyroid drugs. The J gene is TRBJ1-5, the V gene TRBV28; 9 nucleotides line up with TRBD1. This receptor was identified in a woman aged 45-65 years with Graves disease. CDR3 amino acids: CASSAGTGYQPQHF. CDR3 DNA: TGTGCCAGCAGTGCAGGGACAGGGTACCAGCCCCAGCATTTT.